The T cell receptor beta chain under discussion was sequenced for a study of blood T cell repertoires in COVID-19. Germline V gene sequence: CDR1 SEHNR, CDR2 FQNEAQ (reference sequence). Deletions cut 1 base from V and 5 bases from J, with 12 bases between. This CDR3 region has 15 residues. Methods used by the authors: Amplification of reference gene primers was used by the study to estimate nucleated cell counts. Here immunoSEQ multiplex PCR was the method, and the copy in TCRdb shows in-frame clones only, minus some. V, J and clone size reflect that table, while D and trimming were determined from the DNA. The sample holds 100,000 to 150,000 clones, about 93% seen once.

The sequenced sample was peripheral blood. The chain recombines TRBV7-9 with TRBJ2-4; D perhaps matches TRBD1 (6 bases). This TCR derives from a man in his fifties or sixties with COVID-19, enrolled during active disease. CDR3 protein: CASSLGTARENIQYF. DNA for the CDR3: TGTGCCAGCAGCTTAGGGACAGCCAGGGAAAACATTCAGTACTTC.